The 10 T cell receptor beta chains below all came from one sample that was sequenced in a study of blood T cell repertoires in COVID-19. The protocol was immunoSEQ multiplex PCR, while the TCRdb copy is restricted to in-frame clones and leaves out a portion. The sample has more than 200,000 clones, approximately 80% seen once. Sequenced sample: peripheral blood. The receptors originated from a woman in her thirties or forties with active or convalescent COVID-19.

This clone was observed a few times. V usage is TRBV2 and J usage is TRBJ1-1, with TRBD1 matching 9 bases. CDR1 and CDR2 (germline): SNHLY, FYNNEI. The CDR3 has 13 residues. J gave up 9 bases and V 6 bases, and 8 bases lay outside the gene matches. The CDR3, as DNA: TGTGCCAGCAGCGGACAGGGGCTACTTCAAGCTTTCTTT. It specifies CASSGQGLLQAFF.

This chain joins TRBV2 and TRBJ1-2; a possible D gene is TRBD1 (6 bases). Trimming shortened V by 3 bases and J by 3 bases, and 11 bases separated the two germline ends. CDR3 length: 14 residues. Germline V gives CDR1 SNHLY, CDR2 FYNNEI. CDR3 bases: TGTGCCAGCAGTGATCAGGGGCGCGACTATGGCTACACCTTC. It translates to CASSDQGRDYGYTF.

The V call is TRBV28, the J call TRBJ2-1, with 7 bases that match TRBD2. CDR1 is MDHEN and CDR2 is SYDVKM in the germline V gene. The length of the CDR3 is 12 residues. J gave up 8 bases and V 7 bases, and 5 bases lay outside the gene matches. The CDR3 DNA reads as TGTGCCAGCACAGGGCTAGCGGATGAGCAGTTCTTC. Translation: CASTGLADEQFF.

The chain recombines TRBV3-1 (or the pseudogene TRBV3-2) with TRBJ2-3; the match to TRBD2 covers 8 bases. J lost 4 bases, V lost 6 bases, and 9 bases had no gene match. Germline V CDR1 and CDR2: LGHDT, YNNKEL (reference sequence). CDR3 length equals 15 residues. CDR3 amino acids: CASSPGGGPPDTQYF. DNA for the CDR3: TGTGCCAGCAGTCCCGGGGGGGGGCCCCCAGATACGCAGTATTTT.

The sample holds many counts of this clone. The V gene is TRBV5-4, the J gene TRBJ1-1; D possibly corresponds to TRBD1 (6 bases). V lost 3 bases and J lost 5, with 17 bases in between. From germline, CDR1 is SGHNT and CDR2 YYREEE (reference sequence). The CDR3 is 15 residues long. DNA for the CDR3: TGTGCCAGCAGCTCACGACAGGCCGGGGGGACTGAAGCTTTCTTT. The encoded protein is CASSSRQAGGTEAFF.

The V and J genes are TRBV2 and TRBJ2-3; possible D gene TRBD1, 5 bases. CDR1 and CDR2 from the germline V gene are SNHLY and FYNNEI. Trimming stripped 6 bases from V and 0 bases from J, with 10 bases between. There are 14 residues in the CDR3. In nucleotides, the CDR3 is TGTGCCAGCAGGTTTGGGGCGAGCACAGATACGCAGTATTTT. This translates into CASRFGASTDTQYF.

The genes are TRBV30 and TRBJ1-3; 7 bases map to TRBD1. Losses at the gene ends were 3 bases for V and 4 bases for J; bases not matched to a gene: 9. Germline CDR1 GTSNPN, CDR2 SVGIG (reference sequence). CDR3 length: 15 amino acids. The chain's CDR3 is CAWRSKGDRGNTIYF. Written as DNA, the CDR3 is TGTGCCTGGAGATCGAAGGGGGACAGAGGAAACACCATATATTTT. Based on the CDR3 plus reference TRBV30 and TRBJ1-3, the full variable domain is SQTIHQWPATLVQPVGSPLSLECTVEGTSNPNLYWYRQAAGRGLQLLFYSVGIGQISSEVPQNLSASRPQDRQFILSSKKLLLSDSGFYLCAWRSKGDRGNTIYFGEGSWLTVV.

For the CDR3, the DNA is TGTGCCAGCAGCCAAGAACACGGGTCCGGGGAGCTGTTTTTT. This sequence encodes CASSQEHGSGELFF. The chain employs TRBV3-1 (or the pseudogene TRBV3-2) and TRBJ2-2, with no clear D. Germline lookup yields CDR1 LGHDT and CDR2 YNNKEL (reference sequence). The V end lost 0 bases, the J end lost 6 bases, and 8 bases lay between the germline ends. The CDR3 sequence is 14 residues long.

This clone was seen only once. The gene calls are TRBV10-3 and TRBJ2-7; 7 nucleotides line up with TRBD2. In germline, CDR1 is ENHRY, CDR2 SYGVKD. The length of the CDR3 is 15 residues. The V and J ends lost 6 bases and 1 base, in that order; junction bases with no gene match: 9. The CDR3 loop is CAISLGLGGSYEQYV. The CDR3 DNA is TGTGCCATCAGCCTTGGACTAGGAGGATCCTACGAGCAGTACGTC.

The V call is TRBV6-5, the J call TRBJ2-7; TRBD1 might be the D (6 bases). The CDR3 has 14 amino acids. Germline V CDR1 and CDR2: MNHEY, SVGAGI. V lost 10 bases and J 0 bases, leaving 16 bases between the germline ends. CDR3 in amino acids: CATISGATSYEQYF. CDR3 nucleotides: TGTGCCACCATTTCAGGGGCCACCTCCTACGAGCAGTACTTC.